This is a list of T cell receptor beta chains from one sample in a study of cytomegalovirus exposure and HLA in healthy donors. Sequenced by immunoSEQ multiplex PCR; TCRdb stores in-frame clones only, minus some. The data show approximately 82,000 clones, around two thirds seen once. Sequenced sample: PBMCs. These receptors came from a woman under 40 in good health and CMV-seropositive. Each CDR3 is given with its conserved first and last residue. The order of the fields is D gene, V gene, J gene, clone size, CDR3 protein, CDR3 DNA. A D gene is named only where the DNA matches it firmly. Clone size appears in some rows only: once, few, many, or a class for an expanded clone.

d_gene: NA
v_gene: TRBV7-9
j_gene: TRBJ2-7
abundance: few
CDR3aa: CASSLQGNHEQYF
CDR3nt: TGTGCCAGCAGCTTACAGGGAAACCACGAGCAGTACTTC

d_gene: NA
v_gene: TRBV9
j_gene: TRBJ2-3
abundance: NA
CDR3aa: CASSVPSADTQYF
CDR3nt: TGTGCCAGCAGCGTACCGTCTGCAGATACGCAGTATTTT

d_gene: TRBD1
v_gene: TRBV18
j_gene: TRBJ1-5
abundance: NA
CDR3aa: CASSQTGFTQPQHF
CDR3nt: TGTGCCAGCTCACAGACAGGGTTTACTCAGCCCCAGCATTTT

d_gene: NA
v_gene: TRBV9
j_gene: TRBJ1-1
abundance: NA
CDR3aa: CASSAAGSPNTEAFF
CDR3nt: TGTGCCAGCAGCGCAGCAGGGTCCCCCAACACTGAAGCTTTCTTT

d_gene: TRBD2
v_gene: TRBV7-3
j_gene: TRBJ2-7
abundance: NA
CDR3aa: CASSSTSGGYEQYF
CDR3nt: TGTGCCAGCAGCTCGACTAGCGGGGGCTACGAGCAGTACTTC

d_gene: NA
v_gene: TRBV6-5
j_gene: TRBJ1-1
abundance: NA
CDR3aa: CASQRTGNTEAFF
CDR3nt: TGTGCCAGTCAAAGAACAGGGAACACTGAAGCTTTCTTT

d_gene: TRBD1
v_gene: TRBV5-1
j_gene: TRBJ2-5
abundance: NA
CDR3aa: CASSEGSGGAETQYF
CDR3nt: TGCGCCAGCAGCGAGGGATCAGGGGGCGCGGAGACCCAGTACTTC

d_gene: NA
v_gene: TRBV18
j_gene: TRBJ1-1
abundance: few
CDR3aa: CASSPSSWGTEAFF
CDR3nt: TGTGCCAGCTCACCATCTAGCTGGGGCACTGAAGCTTTCTTT

d_gene: TRBD2
v_gene: TRBV19
j_gene: TRBJ2-4
abundance: NA
CDR3aa: CASSIGRGVAKNIQYF
CDR3nt: TGTGCCAGTAGTATAGGGCGGGGGGTTGCCAAAAACATTCAGTACTTC

d_gene: NA
v_gene: TRBV10-3
j_gene: TRBJ1-2
abundance: NA
CDR3aa: CAIRDEGANYGYTF
CDR3nt: TGTGCCATCAGGGACGAGGGAGCTAACTATGGCTACACCTTC

d_gene: TRBD1
v_gene: TRBV9
j_gene: TRBJ2-7
abundance: NA
CDR3aa: CASSATITGEAHEQYF
CDR3nt: TGTGCCAGCAGCGCCACAATTACAGGGGAAGCCCACGAGCAGTACTTC

d_gene: TRBD2
v_gene: TRBV5-6
j_gene: TRBJ2-2
abundance: NA
CDR3aa: CASSRHGTSGAGELFF
CDR3nt: TGTGCCAGCAGCCGACACGGGACTAGCGGAGCCGGGGAGCTGTTTTTT

d_gene: TRBD2
v_gene: TRBV2
j_gene: TRBJ2-2
abundance: NA
CDR3aa: CASSGLAVNTGELFF
CDR3nt: TGTGCCAGCAGTGGGCTAGCGGTTAACACCGGGGAGCTGTTTTTT

d_gene: NA
v_gene: TRBV2
j_gene: TRBJ1-1
abundance: NA
CDR3aa: CASSVQGRVNTEAFF
CDR3nt: TGTGCCAGCAGTGTCCAGGGGAGGGTGAACACTGAAGCTTTCTTT

d_gene: TRBD2
v_gene: TRBV28
j_gene: TRBJ2-7
abundance: few
CDR3aa: CASSLAGGLTYEQYF
CDR3nt: TGTGCCAGCAGTTTAGCGGGGGGCCTAACCTACGAGCAGTACTTC